This T cell receptor beta chain originates from a study of cytotoxic CD8 clonotypes in ibrutinib-treated CLL. Germline V lookup: CDR1 SEHNR, CDR2 FQNEAQ (reference sequence). The CDR3 is made up of 15 amino acids. The V end lost 7 bases, the J end lost 0 bases, and 13 bases lay between the germline ends. Here immunoSEQ multiplex PCR was the method, and the copy in TCRdb shows in-frame clones only, minus some. The table shows just over 200,000 clones, with about 75% occurring only once. The genes are TRBV7-9 and TRBJ2-1; the D is unclear. This sequence was found in a human donor with chronic lymphocytic leukemia. Sequencing used PBMCs, obtained after 12 months of ibrutinib treatment. CDR3 protein: CASTKAPSSYNEQFF. The CDR3, as DNA: TGTGCCAGCACCAAAGCACCGAGCTCCTACAATGAGCAGTTCTTC.